The rows below give T cell receptor beta chains drawn from one sample of a study of OX40 agonist ivuxolimab in advanced cancers. Only in-frame clones appear in the TCRdb table, and some are missing; sequencing was by immunoSEQ multiplex PCR. The sample records 20,000 to 30,000 clones, 76% being singletons. This sample comprised CD4+ or CD8+ T cells sorted from blood, obtained in a trial of the OX40 agonist ivuxolimab. These receptors were taken from an adult with an advanced solid tumor such as melanoma, head and neck, liver or kidney cancer. Each CDR3 is given with its conserved first and last residue. The D gene is left open where the match is weak. Only some rows state a clone size, as once, few, many or a class for expanded clones.

clone_size: .; j_call: TRBJ1-1; d_call: .; v_call: TRBV10-2; cdr3_nt: TGCGCCAGCAGTGAGAGTGGCCAGGGGTTTACTGAAGCTTTCTTT; cdr3_aa: CASSESGQGFTEAFF
clone_size: .; j_call: TRBJ2-1; d_call: TRBD2; v_call: TRBV6-5; cdr3_nt: TGTGCCAGCAGTTCCGGACTAGCGGGGGTAGTCAATGAGCAGTTCTTC; cdr3_aa: CASSSGLAGVVNEQFF
clone_size: .; j_call: TRBJ1-2; d_call: .; v_call: TRBV7-9; cdr3_nt: TGTGCCAGCAGCTTAGAGGAACGTGGCTACACCTTC; cdr3_aa: CASSLEERGYTF
clone_size: .; j_call: TRBJ1-3; d_call: .; v_call: TRBV4-2; cdr3_nt: TGTGCCAGCAGCCAAGACGGGTGGTGGGGCTCTGGAAACACCATATATTTT; cdr3_aa: CASSQDGWWGSGNTIYF
clone_size: few; j_call: TRBJ2-5; d_call: .; v_call: TRBV9; cdr3_nt: TGTGCCAGCAGCGTAGCCAGGGGTGAGACCCAGTACTTC; cdr3_aa: CASSVARGETQYF
clone_size: .; j_call: TRBJ2-7; d_call: TRBD1; v_call: TRBV30; cdr3_nt: TGTGCCTGGAGTGTGTCGCTCCGCCGGGGACAGGGAGATTACGAGCAGTACTTC; cdr3_aa: CAWSVSLRRGQGDYEQYF
clone_size: .; j_call: TRBJ1-4; d_call: TRBD1; v_call: TRBV19; cdr3_nt: TGTGCCAGTAGGATACAGGGGGTTAATGAAAAACTGTTTTTT; cdr3_aa: CASRIQGVNEKLFF
clone_size: once; j_call: TRBJ2-1; d_call: .; v_call: TRBV30; cdr3_nt: TGTGCCTGGAGTCTAAGGGACTCCTACAATGAGCAGTTCTTC; cdr3_aa: CAWSLRDSYNEQFF
clone_size: .; j_call: TRBJ2-3; d_call: .; v_call: TRBV4-2; cdr3_nt: TGTGCCAGCAGCCAAGCTAGGAGTCACACAGATACGCAGTATTTT; cdr3_aa: CASSQARSHTDTQYF
clone_size: .; j_call: TRBJ1-5; d_call: .; v_call: TRBV6-1; cdr3_nt: TGTGCCAGCAGTGAAGGTAGACCTGGTAGCAATCAGCCCCAGCATTTT; cdr3_aa: CASSEGRPGSNQPQHF
clone_size: .; j_call: TRBJ2-7; d_call: TRBD1; v_call: TRBV7-2; cdr3_nt: TGTGCCAGCAGCTTAGTAGGGACAGGGGCGACCTACGAGCAGTACTTC; cdr3_aa: CASSLVGTGATYEQYF
clone_size: .; j_call: TRBJ2-3; d_call: .; v_call: TRBV18; cdr3_nt: TGTGCCAGCTCACCAAACGGGGGGCCTATCGCAGATACGCAGTATTTT; cdr3_aa: CASSPNGGPIADTQYF
clone_size: medium-sized; j_call: TRBJ1-1; d_call: .; v_call: TRBV4-1; cdr3_nt: TGCGCCAGCAGCCAAGATCGAGGGAAGACCGGAGGAGGCCCAGAAGCTTTCTTT; cdr3_aa: CASSQDRGKTGGGPEAFF
clone_size: .; j_call: TRBJ1-6; d_call: .; v_call: TRBV28; cdr3_nt: TGTGTCAGCAGCGGACAGAAACCCCTCCACTTT; cdr3_aa: CVSSGQKPLHF
clone_size: .; j_call: TRBJ2-3; d_call: .; v_call: TRBV4-3; cdr3_nt: TGCGCCAGCAGCCAAGATGGAATGGGATTATTACAGGCAGATACGCAGTATTTT; cdr3_aa: CASSQDGMGLLQADTQYF
clone_size: .; j_call: TRBJ2-7; d_call: TRBD1; v_call: TRBV7-9; cdr3_nt: TGTGCCAGCAGCCCAACCCCGGACAGGGGGGCCTACGAGCAGTACTTC; cdr3_aa: CASSPTPDRGAYEQYF
clone_size: once; j_call: TRBJ2-1; d_call: TRBD2; v_call: TRBV2; cdr3_nt: TGTGCCAGCACCGAAGGGCTAGCGGGGGAGGGTGAGCAGTTCTTC; cdr3_aa: CASTEGLAGEGEQFF
clone_size: .; j_call: TRBJ1-2; d_call: TRBD1; v_call: TRBV18; cdr3_nt: TGTGCCAGCTCACTTCTTGACAGGGGCCCCTCGTATGGCTACACCTTC; cdr3_aa: CASSLLDRGPSYGYTF
clone_size: .; j_call: TRBJ2-2; d_call: .; v_call: TRBV7-2; cdr3_nt: TGTGCCAGCAGCCTAGGCCCGGCGGAGGAGCTGTTTTTT; cdr3_aa: CASSLGPAEELFF
clone_size: .; j_call: TRBJ1-5; d_call: .; v_call: TRBV18; cdr3_nt: TGTGCCAGCTCACCCGTGACAGGAACCCAGCCCCAGCATTTT; cdr3_aa: CASSPVTGTQPQHF
clone_size: .; j_call: TRBJ2-1; d_call: TRBD2; v_call: TRBV6-1; cdr3_nt: TGTGCCAGCATGGGCGGGGGGGCTGGAGAGCAGTTCTTC; cdr3_aa: CASMGGGAGEQFF
clone_size: once; j_call: TRBJ2-1; d_call: TRBD1; v_call: TRBV9; cdr3_nt: TGTGCCAGCAGCGCAAGACAGGGGTTAAATGAGCAGTTCTTC; cdr3_aa: CASSARQGLNEQFF
clone_size: .; j_call: TRBJ2-5; d_call: TRBD2; v_call: TRBV7-2; cdr3_nt: TGTGCCAGCAGCCGGGGGGGCTCCCAAGAGACCCAGTACTTC; cdr3_aa: CASSRGGSQETQYF
clone_size: once; j_call: TRBJ1-1; d_call: .; v_call: TRBV7-2; cdr3_nt: TGTGCCAGCAGCCCCCGACAGGAAGCTTTCTTT; cdr3_aa: CASSPRQEAFF
clone_size: .; j_call: TRBJ2-5; d_call: TRBD1; v_call: TRBV7-9; cdr3_nt: TGTGCCAGCAGCTTAGAAGGTTCAAAGGGGGCCCGTGGAGAGACCCAGTACTTC; cdr3_aa: CASSLEGSKGARGETQYF
clone_size: .; j_call: TRBJ1-1; d_call: TRBD1; v_call: TRBV7-6; cdr3_nt: TGTGCCAGCAGCTTAGAGGCAGGGGGCATGAACACTGAAGCTTTCTTT; cdr3_aa: CASSLEAGGMNTEAFF
clone_size: .; j_call: TRBJ2-7; d_call: TRBD2; v_call: TRBV19; cdr3_nt: TGTGCCAGTAGTATCCTAGCGGGGGTCTACTACGAGCAGTACTTC; cdr3_aa: CASSILAGVYYEQYF
clone_size: .; j_call: TRBJ2-5; d_call: .; v_call: TRBV11-2; cdr3_nt: TGTGCCAGCAGCCCCCTGGCAGGGTGGGTTCAAGAGACCCAGTACTTC; cdr3_aa: CASSPLAGWVQETQYF
clone_size: .; j_call: TRBJ2-7; d_call: TRBD1; v_call: TRBV4-1; cdr3_nt: TGCGCCAGCAGCCAAGATCCTCTCCCTGGACAGGGACCCTACGAGCAGTACTTC; cdr3_aa: CASSQDPLPGQGPYEQYF
clone_size: .; j_call: TRBJ2-4; d_call: TRBD1; v_call: TRBV7-2; cdr3_nt: TGTGCCAGCAGGCAGGGTGGACAGGACATTCAGTACTTC; cdr3_aa: CASRQGGQDIQYF
clone_size: .; j_call: TRBJ1-2; d_call: TRBD1; v_call: TRBV6-5; cdr3_nt: TGTGCCAGCAGGGCCGGGACAGGGTTCGAATATGGCTACACCTTC; cdr3_aa: CASRAGTGFEYGYTF
clone_size: .; j_call: TRBJ2-2; d_call: .; v_call: TRBV11-2; cdr3_nt: TGTGCCAGCAGCGGCCTCGGGACAAACACCGGGGAGCTGTTTTTT; cdr3_aa: CASSGLGTNTGELFF
clone_size: .; j_call: TRBJ2-3; d_call: .; v_call: TRBV7-3; cdr3_nt: TGTGCCAGCAGCTTAACGCCAGCTTCTCTAAGCACAGATACGCAGTATTTT; cdr3_aa: CASSLTPASLSTDTQYF
clone_size: .; j_call: TRBJ2-1; d_call: .; v_call: TRBV7-9; cdr3_nt: TGTGCCAGCAGCGTCGACGCCTACAATGAGCAGTTCTTC; cdr3_aa: CASSVDAYNEQFF
clone_size: .; j_call: TRBJ2-5; d_call: .; v_call: TRBV9; cdr3_nt: TGTGCCAGCAGCCTCTCAAGAGGAGAGACCCAGTACTTC; cdr3_aa: CASSLSRGETQYF
clone_size: .; j_call: TRBJ2-7; d_call: TRBD2; v_call: TRBV18; cdr3_nt: TGTGCCAGCTCACAGGAACTAGCGGGGTCCTACGAGCAGTACTTC; cdr3_aa: CASSQELAGSYEQYF
clone_size: few; j_call: TRBJ1-1; d_call: .; v_call: TRBV5-4; cdr3_nt: TGTGCCAGCAGCCTGGGGGGGACTACTGAAGCTTTCTTT; cdr3_aa: CASSLGGTTEAFF
clone_size: medium-sized; j_call: TRBJ2-7; d_call: .; v_call: TRBV18; cdr3_nt: TGTGCCAGCTCACCACCGCAGACATACGAGCAGTACTTC; cdr3_aa: CASSPPQTYEQYF
clone_size: few; j_call: TRBJ2-7; d_call: TRBD1; v_call: TRBV7-9; cdr3_nt: TGTGCCAGCAGCTCCCCGGGGTGGACAGGGGACGAGCAGTACTTC; cdr3_aa: CASSSPGWTGDEQYF
clone_size: .; j_call: TRBJ2-5; d_call: TRBD2; v_call: TRBV7-2; cdr3_nt: TGTGCCAGCAGCTTAGTAGGGACTAGCGGGGGGGCCCGAGAGACCCAGTACTTC; cdr3_aa: CASSLVGTSGGARETQYF
clone_size: .; j_call: TRBJ1-2; d_call: .; v_call: TRBV4-3; cdr3_nt: TGCGCCAGCAGCCAAGGATGGGGGGCGGATGGCTACACCTTC; cdr3_aa: CASSQGWGADGYTF
clone_size: once; j_call: TRBJ2-7; d_call: .; v_call: TRBV6-5; cdr3_nt: TGTGCCAGCAGGCTAGGGAGGGGGGGCGAGCAGTACTTC; cdr3_aa: CASRLGRGGEQYF
clone_size: .; j_call: TRBJ2-3; d_call: TRBD2; v_call: TRBV11-2; cdr3_nt: TGTGCCAGCAGTCCACTAGCGGGGGCCCCCACAGATACGCAGTATTTT; cdr3_aa: CASSPLAGAPTDTQYF
clone_size: .; j_call: TRBJ1-2; d_call: TRBD1; v_call: TRBV7-8; cdr3_nt: TGTGCCAGCAGCCGCGACAGGGTTGGTGGCTACACCTTC; cdr3_aa: CASSRDRVGGYTF
clone_size: once; j_call: TRBJ1-2; d_call: TRBD1; v_call: TRBV27; cdr3_nt: TGTGCCAGCAGTGCGGACAGGGGAACTATCGACTATGGCTACACCTTC; cdr3_aa: CASSADRGTIDYGYTF
clone_size: .; j_call: TRBJ2-1; d_call: .; v_call: TRBV30; cdr3_nt: TGTGCCTGGAGCAGCCGGGACACGTACAATGAGCAGTTCTTC; cdr3_aa: CAWSSRDTYNEQFF
clone_size: few; j_call: TRBJ2-7; d_call: .; v_call: TRBV7-3; cdr3_nt: TGTGCCAGCAGCTTAAAACCCTCGCAGGTTTCGGACTACGAGCAGTACTTC; cdr3_aa: CASSLKPSQVSDYEQYF
clone_size: .; j_call: TRBJ2-1; d_call: .; v_call: TRBV5-5; cdr3_nt: TGTGCCAGCAGCCCCCTCACCGGCAATGAGCAGTTCTTC; cdr3_aa: CASSPLTGNEQFF
clone_size: once; j_call: TRBJ1-1; d_call: TRBD1; v_call: TRBV7-2; cdr3_nt: TGTGCCAGCAGCGGTCGACAGGGCACTGAAGCTTTCTTT; cdr3_aa: CASSGRQGTEAFF
clone_size: .; j_call: TRBJ2-7; d_call: .; v_call: TRBV5-4; cdr3_nt: TGTGCCAGCAGCTTGGGGATCCAGGGTGGGGAGCAGTACTTC; cdr3_aa: CASSLGIQGGEQYF
clone_size: .; j_call: TRBJ1-2; d_call: TRBD1; v_call: TRBV5-1; cdr3_nt: TGCGCCAGCAGCGACCACAGGGGCTCCTATGGCTACACCTTC; cdr3_aa: CASSDHRGSYGYTF
clone_size: .; j_call: TRBJ1-1; d_call: .; v_call: TRBV12-5; cdr3_nt: TGTGCTAGTGTCGAACCACAGACCAACACTGAAGCTTTCTTT; cdr3_aa: CASVEPQTNTEAFF
clone_size: .; j_call: TRBJ2-7; d_call: TRBD1; v_call: TRBV4-2; cdr3_nt: TGTGCCAGCAGCCCCGGACAGGACGAGCAGTACTTC; cdr3_aa: CASSPGQDEQYF
clone_size: .; j_call: TRBJ1-1; d_call: .; v_call: TRBV7-3; cdr3_nt: TGTGCCAGCAGCTTAACAGGGGCGAACACTGAAGCTTTCTTT; cdr3_aa: CASSLTGANTEAFF
clone_size: .; j_call: TRBJ1-2; d_call: .; v_call: TRBV30; cdr3_nt: TGTGCCTGGGCCGAAAAAATGGGGAGGGGCCGGCATGGCTACACCTTC; cdr3_aa: CAWAEKMGRGRHGYTF